Each of the 21 T cell receptor beta chains below was sequenced from the same sample in a study of radiotherapy plus CTLA-4 blockade in lung cancer. TCRdb keeps only in-frame clones here, not all; method: immunoSEQ multiplex PCR. The top ten hold 40% of the sample, which has 55,000 to 80,000 clones, roughly 84% seen once. The sample was peripheral blood, taken from a patient treated with radiotherapy plus ipilimumab. These receptors were obtained from a human donor with non-small cell lung cancer that progressed on radiotherapy plus ipilimumab.

This clone was recorded once. The J gene is TRBJ2-7, the V gene TRBV6-1, with TRBD1 matching over 10 bases. Losses at the gene ends were 6 bases for V and 3 bases for J; bases not matched to a gene: 8. The CDR3 covers 15 residues. The germline CDR1 and CDR2 sequences are MNHNS and SASEGT. The CDR3 here is CASSHGQGGRYEQYV. The CDR3 DNA reads as TGTGCCAGCAGCCACGGACAGGGGGGTCGCTACGAGCAGTACGTC.

The rearrangement joins TRBV15 to TRBJ2-1; tentatively, D is TRBD1 (6 bases). The CDR3 has 14 amino acids. Germline assignment: CDR1 LNHNV and CDR2 YYDKDF (reference sequence). Trimming shortened V by 3 bases and J by 10 bases, and 16 bases separated the two germline ends. CDR3 region: CATSRVTGPEEQFF. In DNA form, the CDR3 reads TGTGCCACCAGCAGGGTTACAGGGCCGGAGGAGCAGTTCTTC.

The chain combines TRBV29-1 with TRBJ2-5, with D hard to call. The CDR3 spans 16 residues. V was clipped by 3 bases and J by 2 bases, with 19 bases between them. Germline lookup yields CDR1 SQVTM and CDR2 ANQGSEA. The CDR3 DNA follows: TGCAGCGTTGAGGTTTACCGGACGCGGATACAAGAGACCCAGTACTTC. Protein: CSVEVYRTRIQETQYF. The variable domain in full, completed from reference TRBV29-1 and TRBJ2-5, reads SAVISQKPSRDICQRGTSLTIQCQVDSQVTMMFWYRQQPGQSLTLIATANQGSEATYESGFVIDKFPISRPNLTFSTLTVSNMSPEDSSIYLCSVEVYRTRIQETQYFGPGTRLLVL.

The genes are TRBV28 and TRBJ2-1; TRBD1 matches at 11 bases. This CDR3 contains 16 residues. With 6 bases clipped from V and 8 bases from J, the junction kept 12 bases outside the gene matches. CDR1 is MDHEN, CDR2 SYDVKM, per germline. CDR3 loop: CASRLSGTGGMDEQFF. CDR3 bases: TGTGCCAGCAGATTGTCCGGGACAGGGGGTATGGATGAGCAGTTCTTC.

The rearrangement links TRBV29-1 to TRBJ2-7; TRBD1 might be the D (5 bases). CDR1 is SQVTM, CDR2 ANQGSEA, per germline. This CDR3 spans 12 amino acids. Trimming removed 6 bases from V and 3 bases from J, with 12 bases in between. CDR3 loop: CSVGSGIYEQYV. For the CDR3, the DNA is TGCAGCGTGGGCTCAGGGATCTACGAGCAGTACGTC.

The V call is TRBV2, the J call TRBJ2-2; 7 bases match TRBD2. The CDR3 contains 13 residues. J gave up 6 bases and V 8 bases, and 6 bases lay outside the gene matches. Germline V lookup: CDR1 SNHLY, CDR2 FYNNEI. The CDR3 DNA sequence: TGTGCCAGCTTCCGCGGGAGTCCCGGGGAGCTGTTTTTT. Its translation is CASFRGSPGELFF.

The V call is TRBV6-5, the J call TRBJ2-3; D is undetermined. Germline CDR1 and CDR2: MNHEY and SVGAGI. This CDR3 has 14 residues. V was trimmed by 0 bases and J by 2 bases, leaving 6 bases between them. CDR3 amino acids: CASSYSPLTDTQYF. CDR3 DNA: TGTGCCAGCAGTTACTCCCCCCTCACAGATACGCAGTATTTT.

The chain's CDR3 is CASSLESSSDGPYEQYF. The CDR3 DNA sequence: TGTGCCAGCAGCTTAGAAAGTTCTAGTGATGGTCCCTACGAGCAGTACTTC. This chain joins TRBV11-2 and TRBJ2-7; D is ambiguous. The V gene lost 0 bases and the J gene lost 2 bases, with 17 bases spanning the gap. The germline CDR1 and CDR2 sequences are SGHAT and FQNNGV. The CDR3 runs 17 residues.

This clone was seen a few times. The genes are TRBV7-9 and TRBJ1-1, with D unclear. In germline, CDR1 is SEHNR, CDR2 FQNEAQ (reference sequence). This CDR3 spans 14 amino acids. Trimming took 3 bases from V and 4 from J, leaving 12 bases between them. The CDR3: CASSFQMPVTEAFF. In DNA form, the CDR3 reads TGTGCCAGCAGCTTTCAAATGCCGGTCACTGAAGCTTTCTTT. Drawing the rest from reference TRBV7-9 and TRBJ1-1, the complete variable domain is DTGVSQNPRHKITKRGQNVTFRCDPISEHNRLYWYRQTLGQGPEFLTYFQNEAQLEKSRLLSDRFSAERPKGSFSTLEIQRTEQGDSAMYLCASSFQMPVTEAFFGQGTRLTVV.

The gene calls are TRBV19 and TRBJ2-7; 10 bases match TRBD2. CDR1 LNHDA and CDR2 SQIVND come from the germline V gene (reference sequence). The CDR3 has 14 amino acids. The trim removed 5 bases at V and 1 base at J, leaving 2 bases unmatched. CDR3: CASSRTSGSYEQYF. In DNA, the CDR3 is TGTGCCAGTAGTCGGACTAGCGGATCCTACGAGCAGTACTTC.

In its sample, this clone was seen a few times. The CDR3 loop reads CASSLRGNTEAFF. CDR3 in DNA: TGTGCCAGCAGTTTAAGAGGGAACACTGAAGCTTTCTTT. The chain is built from TRBV27 and TRBJ1-1, with D unclear. The ends were cut back, 2 bases at V and 1 base at J, with 5 bases in the middle. Germline-derived CDR1 and CDR2 are MNHEY and SMNVEV (reference sequence). The CDR3 extends over 13 amino acids.

This clone was counted only a few times. In DNA, the CDR3 is TGCGCCAGCAGCTTAGACGACAGGGCAGGCACAGATACGCAGTATTTT. The encoded protein is CASSLDDRAGTDTQYF. The V and J genes are TRBV5-1 and TRBJ2-3; 7 bases line up with TRBD1. Germline CDR1 SGHRS, CDR2 YFSETQ. With 2 bases clipped from V and 1 base from J, the junction kept 7 bases outside the gene matches. The CDR3 extends over 16 amino acids.

This clone came up once. This chain connects TRBV6-1 to TRBJ2-7; tentative D call: TRBD1 (6 bases). The CDR3 sequence is 12 residues long. V dropped 11 bases and J dropped 0 bases, with 11 bases sitting between them. Germline CDR1 is MNHNS and CDR2 is SASEGT. The DNA for the CDR3 is TGTGCCGTAGGGACACTCTCCTACGAGCAGTACGTC. Translated: CAVGTLSYEQYV.

The gene calls are TRBV6-1 and TRBJ1-1; the D is unclear. V was trimmed by 4 bases and J by 1 base, leaving 7 bases between them. Germline V gives CDR1 MNHNS, CDR2 SASEGT. This CDR3 has 13 amino acids. CDR3 nucleotides: TGTGCCAGCAGTGTCGAGGGGAACACTGAAGCTTTCTTT. Protein product: CASSVEGNTEAFF.

This chain links TRBV5-1 with TRBJ2-1, with 12 bases fitting TRBD1. The CDR3 length is 15 residues. V lost 4 bases to trimming and J lost 7 bases; unmatched junction nucleotides: 6. The germline gives CDR1 SGHRS, CDR2 YFSETQ. CDR3 sequence reads: CASSLRDRGRNEQFF. The CDR3 DNA follows: TGCGCCAGCAGCCTCCGGGACAGGGGGCGGAATGAGCAGTTCTTC. Based on the CDR3 plus reference TRBV5-1 and TRBJ2-1, the full variable domain is KAGVTQTPRYLIKTRGQQVTLSCSPISGHRSVSWYQQTPGQGLQFLFEYFSETQRNKGNFPGRFSGRQFSNSRSEMNVSTLELGDSALYLCASSLRDRGRNEQFFGPGTRLTVL.

This rearrangement joins TRBV5-1 to TRBJ2-7, with TRBD1 matching over 7 bases. After removal of 4 bases from V and 6 bases from J, the junction contained 7 bases not matched to a gene. CDR1 and CDR2 from the germline V gene are SGHRS and YFSETQ. The CDR3 has 13 residues. CDR3 protein: CASSPGTAIEQYF. The CDR3, as DNA: TGCGCCAGCAGCCCCGGGACAGCGATCGAGCAGTACTTC.

This clone came up once. The chain employs TRBV6-4 and TRBJ1-1; possibly TRBD1 for D (5 bases). V lost 7 bases, J lost 10 bases, and 19 bases lay in between. The CDR3 length is 13 residues. CDR1 is MRHNA and CDR2 is SNTAGT in the germline V gene. Here the CDR3 DNA reads TGTGCCAGCACCTATGAGCAGGAGAGGGGAGCTTTCTTT. This sequence encodes CASTYEQERGAFF.

The chain carries TRBV5-1 and TRBJ1-1, with 11 positions matching TRBD1. The trim removed 6 bases at V and 2 bases at J, leaving 9 bases unmatched. Germline assignment: CDR1 SGHRS and CDR2 YFSETQ. The CDR3 contains 16 residues. CDR3 amino acids: CASTTTGTGGNTEAFF. The CDR3 nucleotides read TGCGCCAGCACGACAACCGGGACAGGGGGTAACACTGAAGCTTTCTTT. Using reference TRBV5-1 and TRBJ1-1 for the parts outside the CDR3, the full variable domain is KAGVTQTPRYLIKTRGQQVTLSCSPISGHRSVSWYQQTPGQGLQFLFEYFSETQRNKGNFPGRFSGRQFSNSRSEMNVSTLELGDSALYLCASTTTGTGGNTEAFFGQGTRLTVV.

This sequence joins TRBV5-1 and TRBJ2-7, with 9 bases fitting TRBD1. V gave up 0 bases and J gave up 2 bases; unmatched junction bases: 6. The CDR3 length is 16 residues. Germline assignment: CDR1 SGHRS and CDR2 YFSETQ. The CDR3 DNA follows: TGCGCCAGCAGCTTGGAGCCGACAGGGGGACCCTACGAGCAGTACTTC. Its translation is CASSLEPTGGPYEQYF.

The chain couples TRBV11-2 to TRBJ1-4; TRBD1 is a possible D gene (5 bases). The CDR3 runs 14 residues. Trimming removed 2 bases at V and 3 bases at J, with 7 bases between. In germline, CDR1 is SGHAT, CDR2 FQNNGV. CDR3 region: CASSLWGANEKLFF. CDR3 coding DNA: TGTGCCAGCAGCTTATGGGGGGCTAATGAAAAACTGTTTTTT.

This clone was seen just once. The CDR3 loop is CASSPPVGSSGNTIYF. The CDR3 region has the DNA TGTGCCAGCTCACCACCGGTAGGCAGCTCTGGAAACACCATATATTTT. The rearrangement uses TRBV18 and TRBJ1-3; the D is unclear. CDR1 and CDR2 (germline): KGHSH, LQKENI. Trimming stripped 0 bases from V and 0 bases from J, with 9 bases between. The CDR3 sequence is 16 residues long.